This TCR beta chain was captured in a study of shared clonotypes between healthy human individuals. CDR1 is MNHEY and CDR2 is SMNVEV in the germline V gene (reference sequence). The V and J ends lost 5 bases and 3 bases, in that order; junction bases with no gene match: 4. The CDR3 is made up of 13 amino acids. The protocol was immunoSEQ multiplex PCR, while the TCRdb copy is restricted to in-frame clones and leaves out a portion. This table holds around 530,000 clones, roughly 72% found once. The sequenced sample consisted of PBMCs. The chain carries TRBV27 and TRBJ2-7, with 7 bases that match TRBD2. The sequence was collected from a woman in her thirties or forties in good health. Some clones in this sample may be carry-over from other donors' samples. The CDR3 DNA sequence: TGTGCCAGCAGTCCCCGGACTAGCTACGAGCAGTACTTC. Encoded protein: CASSPRTSYEQYF.